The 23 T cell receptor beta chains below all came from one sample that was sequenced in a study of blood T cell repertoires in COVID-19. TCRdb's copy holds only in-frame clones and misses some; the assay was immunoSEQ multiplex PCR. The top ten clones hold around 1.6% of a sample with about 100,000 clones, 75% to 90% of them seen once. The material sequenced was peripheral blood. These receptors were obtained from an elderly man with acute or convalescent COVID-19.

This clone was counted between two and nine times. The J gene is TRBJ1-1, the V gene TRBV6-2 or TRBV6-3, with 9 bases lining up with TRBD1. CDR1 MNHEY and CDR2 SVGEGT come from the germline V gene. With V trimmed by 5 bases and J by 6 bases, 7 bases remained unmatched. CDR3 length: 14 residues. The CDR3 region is CASSPATGGSEAFF. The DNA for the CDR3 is TGTGCCAGCAGTCCCGCTACAGGGGGCTCTGAAGCTTTCTTT.

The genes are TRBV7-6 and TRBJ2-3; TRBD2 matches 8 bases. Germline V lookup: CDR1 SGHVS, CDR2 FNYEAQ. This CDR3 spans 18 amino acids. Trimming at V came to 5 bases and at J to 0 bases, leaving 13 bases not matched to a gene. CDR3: CASSPEIAGPSSTDTQYF. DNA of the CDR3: TGTGCCAGCAGCCCCGAAATAGCGGGGCCCTCTAGCACAGATACGCAGTATTTT.

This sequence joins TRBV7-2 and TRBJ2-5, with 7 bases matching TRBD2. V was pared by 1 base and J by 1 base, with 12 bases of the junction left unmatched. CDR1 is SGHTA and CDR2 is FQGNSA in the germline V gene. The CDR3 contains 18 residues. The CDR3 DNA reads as TGTGCCAGCAGCTTAGGTTTGTCGGGAGGAAGGGCCCAAGAGACCCAGTACTTC. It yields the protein CASSLGLSGGRAQETQYF.

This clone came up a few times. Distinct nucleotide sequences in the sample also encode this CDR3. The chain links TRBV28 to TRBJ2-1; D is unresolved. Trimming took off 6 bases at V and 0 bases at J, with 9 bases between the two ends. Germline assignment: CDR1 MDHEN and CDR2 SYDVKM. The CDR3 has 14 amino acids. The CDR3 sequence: CASSRTSSYNEQFF. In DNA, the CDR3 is TGTGCCAGCAGCCGAACAAGCTCCTACAATGAGCAGTTCTTC.

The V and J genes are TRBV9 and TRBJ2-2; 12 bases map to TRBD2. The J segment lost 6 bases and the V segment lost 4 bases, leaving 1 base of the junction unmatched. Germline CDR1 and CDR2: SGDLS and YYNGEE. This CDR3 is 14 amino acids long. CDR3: CASSRLAGAGELFF. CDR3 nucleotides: TGTGCCAGCAGCCGACTAGCGGGAGCCGGGGAGCTGTTTTTT.

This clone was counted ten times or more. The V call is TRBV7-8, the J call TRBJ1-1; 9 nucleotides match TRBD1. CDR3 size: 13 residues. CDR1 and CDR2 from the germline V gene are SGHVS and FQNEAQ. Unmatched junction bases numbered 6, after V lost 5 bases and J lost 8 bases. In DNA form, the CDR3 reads TGTGCCAGCAGCCTGACAGGGGGAGAAGAAGCTTTCTTT. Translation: CASSLTGGEEAFF.

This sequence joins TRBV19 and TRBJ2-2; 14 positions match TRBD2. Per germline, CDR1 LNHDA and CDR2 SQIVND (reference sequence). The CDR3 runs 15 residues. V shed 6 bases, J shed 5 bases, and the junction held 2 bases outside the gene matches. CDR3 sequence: CASRRLAGGTGELFF. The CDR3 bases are TGTGCCAGTAGGAGACTAGCGGGAGGGACCGGGGAGCTGTTTTTT.

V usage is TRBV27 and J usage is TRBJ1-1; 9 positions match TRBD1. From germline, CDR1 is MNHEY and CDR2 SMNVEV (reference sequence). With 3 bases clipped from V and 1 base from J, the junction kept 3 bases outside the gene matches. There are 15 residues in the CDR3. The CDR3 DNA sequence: TGTGCCAGCAGTTTCCTGGGACAGGGGAACACTGAAGCTTTCTTT. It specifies CASSFLGQGNTEAFF.

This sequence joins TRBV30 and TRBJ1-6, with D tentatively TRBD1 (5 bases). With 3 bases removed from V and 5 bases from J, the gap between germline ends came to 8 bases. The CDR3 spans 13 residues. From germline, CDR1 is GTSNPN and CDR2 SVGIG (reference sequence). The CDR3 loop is CAWRTADNSPLHF. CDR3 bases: TGTGCCTGGAGGACAGCAGATAATTCACCCCTCCACTTT.

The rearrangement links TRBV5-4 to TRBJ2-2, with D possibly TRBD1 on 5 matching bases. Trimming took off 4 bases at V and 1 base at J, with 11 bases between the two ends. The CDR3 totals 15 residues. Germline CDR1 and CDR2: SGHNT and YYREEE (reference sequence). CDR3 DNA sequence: TGTGCCAGCAGCCGCTTGGGGCAGAACACCGGGGAGCTGTTTTTT. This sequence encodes CASSRLGQNTGELFF.

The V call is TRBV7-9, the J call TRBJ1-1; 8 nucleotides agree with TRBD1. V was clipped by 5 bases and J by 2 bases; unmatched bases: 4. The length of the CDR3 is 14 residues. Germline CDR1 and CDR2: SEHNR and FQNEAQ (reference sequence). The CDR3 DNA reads TGTGCCAGCAGCGAAGACAGGGGAAACACTGAAGCTTTCTTT. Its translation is CASSEDRGNTEAFF.

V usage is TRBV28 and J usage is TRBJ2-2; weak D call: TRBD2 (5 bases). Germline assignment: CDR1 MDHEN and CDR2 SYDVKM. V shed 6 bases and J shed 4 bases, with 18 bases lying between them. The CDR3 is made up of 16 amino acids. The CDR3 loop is CASSRRLTAFTGELFF. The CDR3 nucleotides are TGTGCCAGCAGCCGTAGACTAACGGCCTTCACCGGGGAGCTGTTTTTT.

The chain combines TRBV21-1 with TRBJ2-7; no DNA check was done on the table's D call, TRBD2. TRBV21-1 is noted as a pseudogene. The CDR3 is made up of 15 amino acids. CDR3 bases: TGTGCCAGCAGCAAAGCCCGGGATAGTACCTACGAGCAGTACTTC. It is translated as CASSKARDSTYEQYF.

Here the CDR3 reads CASSFRGTSGYNEQFF. As DNA, the CDR3 is TGTGCCAGCAGCTTCCGAGGGACTAGCGGGTACAATGAGCAGTTCTTC. The rearrangement uses TRBV7-6 and TRBJ2-1; 12 bases fit TRBD2. In germline, CDR1 is SGHVS, CDR2 FNYEAQ. CDR3 length equals 16 residues. Trimming at V came to 3 bases and at J to 4 bases, leaving 4 bases not matched to a gene.

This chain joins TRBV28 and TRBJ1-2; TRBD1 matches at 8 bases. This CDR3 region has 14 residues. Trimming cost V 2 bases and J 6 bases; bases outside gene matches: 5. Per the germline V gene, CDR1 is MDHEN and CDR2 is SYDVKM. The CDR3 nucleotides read TGTGCCAGCAGTTTACAGGGGGCGCGGCATGGCTACACCTTC. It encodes CASSLQGARHGYTF.

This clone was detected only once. CDR3 coding DNA: TGCGCCAGCAGCTTGGGCTCTCTAGCGGGAGACTTCTACGAGCAGTACTTC. Translated: CASSLGSLAGDFYEQYF. V and J are TRBV5-1 and TRBJ2-7; TRBD2 matches 10 bases. The CDR3 contains 17 residues. J was trimmed by 3 bases and V by 0 bases; bases with no gene match: 9. Germline V gene sequence: CDR1 SGHRS, CDR2 YFSETQ. Variable domain in full (rest from reference TRBV5-1 and TRBJ2-7): KAGVTQTPRYLIKTRGQQVTLSCSPISGHRSVSWYQQTPGQGLQFLFEYFSETQRNKGNFPGRFSGRQFSNSRSEMNVSTLELGDSALYLCASSLGSLAGDFYEQYFGPGTRLTVT.

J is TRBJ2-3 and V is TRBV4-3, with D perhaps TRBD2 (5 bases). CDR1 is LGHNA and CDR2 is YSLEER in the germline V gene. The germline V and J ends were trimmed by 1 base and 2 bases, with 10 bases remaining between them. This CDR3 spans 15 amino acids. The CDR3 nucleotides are TGCGCCAGCAGCCAAGGGCTAGCCCTCACAGATACGCAGTATTTT. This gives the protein CASSQGLALTDTQYF.

The CDR3 DNA is TGTGCCAGCAGCGTGGGCAGGCGGGATGAAAAACTGTTTTTT. Its protein is CASSVGRRDEKLFF. V usage is TRBV9 and J usage is TRBJ1-4, with D unresolved. The CDR3 totals 14 residues. Trimming pared 2 bases from V and 6 bases from J, leaving 11 bases between. Germline CDR1 and CDR2: SGDLS and YYNGEE.

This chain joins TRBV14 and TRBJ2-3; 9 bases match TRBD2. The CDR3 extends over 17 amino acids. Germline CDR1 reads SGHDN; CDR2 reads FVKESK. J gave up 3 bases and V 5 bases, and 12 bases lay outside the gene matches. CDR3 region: CASSVTKGSGRTDTQYF. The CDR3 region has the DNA TGTGCCAGCAGCGTTACCAAGGGGAGCGGGAGGACAGATACGCAGTATTTT.

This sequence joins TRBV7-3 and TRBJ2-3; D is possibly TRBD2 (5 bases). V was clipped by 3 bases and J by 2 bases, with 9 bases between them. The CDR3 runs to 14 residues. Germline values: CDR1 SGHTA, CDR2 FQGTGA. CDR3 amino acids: CASSFSGYTDTQYF. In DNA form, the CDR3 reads TGTGCCAGCAGCTTCAGCGGTTACACAGATACGCAGTATTTT.

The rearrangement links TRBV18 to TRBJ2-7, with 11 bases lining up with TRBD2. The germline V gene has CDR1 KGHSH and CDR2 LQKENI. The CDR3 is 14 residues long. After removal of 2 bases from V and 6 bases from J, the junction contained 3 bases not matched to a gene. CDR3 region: CASSPRGLAVEQYF. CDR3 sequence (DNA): TGTGCCAGCTCACCAAGGGGACTAGCGGTCGAGCAGTACTTC. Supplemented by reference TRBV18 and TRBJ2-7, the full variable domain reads NAGVMQNPRHLVRRRGQEARLRCSPMKGHSHVYWYRQLPEEGLKFMVYLQKENIIDESGMPKERFSAEFPKEGPSILRIQQVVRGDSAAYFCASSPRGLAVEQYFGPGTRLTVT.

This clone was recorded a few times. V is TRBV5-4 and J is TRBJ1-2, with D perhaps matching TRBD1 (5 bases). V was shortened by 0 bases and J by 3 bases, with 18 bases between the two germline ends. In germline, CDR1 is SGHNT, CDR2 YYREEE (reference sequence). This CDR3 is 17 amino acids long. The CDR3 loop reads CASSLGGRRGDDYGYTF. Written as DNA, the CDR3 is TGTGCCAGCAGCTTGGGGGGACGCCGGGGGGATGACTATGGCTACACCTTC.

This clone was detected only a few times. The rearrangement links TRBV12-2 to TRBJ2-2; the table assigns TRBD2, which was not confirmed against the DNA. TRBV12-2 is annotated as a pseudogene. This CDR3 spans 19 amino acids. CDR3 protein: CASRSAPTVLGGRGGELFF. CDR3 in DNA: TGTGCAAGTCGCTCGGCCCCCACAGTTCTGGGGGGGAGGGGCGGGGAGCTGTTTTTT.